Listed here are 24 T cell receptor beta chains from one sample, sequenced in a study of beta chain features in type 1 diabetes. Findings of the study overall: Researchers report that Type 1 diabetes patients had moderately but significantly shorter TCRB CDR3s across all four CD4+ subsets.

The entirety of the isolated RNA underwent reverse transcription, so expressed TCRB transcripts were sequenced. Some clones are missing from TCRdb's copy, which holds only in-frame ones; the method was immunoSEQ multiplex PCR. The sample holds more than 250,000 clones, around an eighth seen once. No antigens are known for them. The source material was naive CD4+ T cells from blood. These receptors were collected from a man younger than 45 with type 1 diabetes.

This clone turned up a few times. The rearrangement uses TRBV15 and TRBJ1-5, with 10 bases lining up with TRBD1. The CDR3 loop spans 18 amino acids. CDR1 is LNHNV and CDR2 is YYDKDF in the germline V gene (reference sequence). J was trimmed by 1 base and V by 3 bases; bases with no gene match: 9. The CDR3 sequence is CATSSGRQGAISNQPQHF. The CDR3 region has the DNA TGTGCCACCAGCAGCGGGAGACAGGGGGCTATCAGCAATCAGCCCCAGCATTTT. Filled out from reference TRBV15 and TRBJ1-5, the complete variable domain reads DAMVIQNPRYQVTQFGKPVTLSCSQTLNHNVMYWYQQKSSQAPKLLFHYYDKDFNNEADTPDNFQSRRPNTSFCFLDIRSPGLGDTAMYLCATSSGRQGAISNQPQHFGDGTRLSIL.

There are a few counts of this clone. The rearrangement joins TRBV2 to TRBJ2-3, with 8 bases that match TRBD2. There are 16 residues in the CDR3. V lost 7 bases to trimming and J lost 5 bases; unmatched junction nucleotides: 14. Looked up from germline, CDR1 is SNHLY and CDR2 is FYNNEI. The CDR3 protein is CASISGLAAGGDTQYF. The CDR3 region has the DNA TGTGCCAGCATCTCCGGCCTAGCGGCGGGAGGAGATACGCAGTATTTT.

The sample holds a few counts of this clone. CDR3 region: CASSYLGRDNEQFF. Here the CDR3 DNA reads TGTGCCAGCAGTTACCTTGGGAGGGACAATGAGCAGTTCTTC. The chain couples TRBV6-5 to TRBJ2-1; 7 bases are a match to TRBD2. CDR3 length equals 14 residues. J was trimmed by 5 bases and V by 2 bases; bases with no gene match: 3. CDR1 is MNHEY, CDR2 SVGAGI, per germline.

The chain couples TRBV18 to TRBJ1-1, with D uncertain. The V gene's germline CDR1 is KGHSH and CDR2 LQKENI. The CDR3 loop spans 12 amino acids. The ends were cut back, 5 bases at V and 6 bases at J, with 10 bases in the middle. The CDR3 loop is CASSAYFAEAFF. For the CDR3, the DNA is TGTGCCAGCTCAGCCTATTTTGCTGAAGCTTTCTTT.

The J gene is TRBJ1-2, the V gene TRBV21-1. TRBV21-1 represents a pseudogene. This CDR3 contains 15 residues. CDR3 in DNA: TGTGCCAGCAGCAATAGGCCGGGATCCGTCTATGGCTACACCTTC. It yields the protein CASSNRPGSVYGYTF.

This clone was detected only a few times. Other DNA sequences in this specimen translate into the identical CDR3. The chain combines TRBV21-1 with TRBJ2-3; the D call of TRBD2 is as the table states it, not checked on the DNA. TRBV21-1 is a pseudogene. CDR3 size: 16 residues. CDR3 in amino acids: CASSNLTSGSTDTQYF. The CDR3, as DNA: TGTGCCAGCAGCAACCTAACTAGCGGGAGTACAGATACGCAGTATTTT.

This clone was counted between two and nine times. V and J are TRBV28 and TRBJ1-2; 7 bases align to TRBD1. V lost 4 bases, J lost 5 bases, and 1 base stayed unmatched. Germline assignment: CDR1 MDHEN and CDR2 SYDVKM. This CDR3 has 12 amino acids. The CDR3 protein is CASSSTGYGYTF. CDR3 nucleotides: TGTGCCAGCAGTTCGACAGGGTATGGCTACACCTTC.

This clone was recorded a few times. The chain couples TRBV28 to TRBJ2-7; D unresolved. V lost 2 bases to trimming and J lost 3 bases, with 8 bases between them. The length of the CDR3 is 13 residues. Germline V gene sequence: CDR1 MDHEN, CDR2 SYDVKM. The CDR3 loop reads CASSLVGGYEQYF. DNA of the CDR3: TGTGCCAGCAGTTTAGTCGGTGGCTACGAGCAGTACTTC.

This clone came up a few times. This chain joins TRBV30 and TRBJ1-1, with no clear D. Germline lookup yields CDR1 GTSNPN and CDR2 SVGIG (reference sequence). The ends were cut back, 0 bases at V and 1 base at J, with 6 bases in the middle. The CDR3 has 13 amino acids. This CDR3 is CAWSVSSNTEAFF. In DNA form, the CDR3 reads TGTGCCTGGAGTGTTTCCTCGAACACTGAAGCTTTCTTT.

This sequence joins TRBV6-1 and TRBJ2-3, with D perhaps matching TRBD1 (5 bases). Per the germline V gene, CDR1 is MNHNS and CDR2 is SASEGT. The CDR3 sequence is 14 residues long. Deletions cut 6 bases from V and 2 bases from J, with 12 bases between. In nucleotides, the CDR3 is TGTGCCAGCAGGGACACAGTCTACACAGATACGCAGTATTTT. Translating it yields CASRDTVYTDTQYF.

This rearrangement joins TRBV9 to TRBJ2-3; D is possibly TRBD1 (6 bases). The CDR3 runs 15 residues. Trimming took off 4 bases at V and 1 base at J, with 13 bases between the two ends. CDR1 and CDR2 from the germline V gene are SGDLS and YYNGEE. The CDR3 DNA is TGTGCCAGCAGCTACAGGGAGTGGGGCACAGATACGCAGTATTTT. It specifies CASSYREWGTDTQYF.

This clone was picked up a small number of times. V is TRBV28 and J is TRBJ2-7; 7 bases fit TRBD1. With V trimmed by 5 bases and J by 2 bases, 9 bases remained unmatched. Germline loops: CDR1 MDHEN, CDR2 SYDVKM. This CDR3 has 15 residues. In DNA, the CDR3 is TGTGCCAGCAGTCCCCCCGGACAGGAGGCCTACGAGCAGTACTTC. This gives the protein CASSPPGQEAYEQYF.

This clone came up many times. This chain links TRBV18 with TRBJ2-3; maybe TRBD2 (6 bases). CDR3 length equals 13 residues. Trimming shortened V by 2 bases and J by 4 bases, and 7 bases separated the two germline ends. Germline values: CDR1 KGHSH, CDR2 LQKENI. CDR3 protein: CASSPAGPDTQYF. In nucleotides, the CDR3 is TGTGCCAGCTCACCAGCGGGACCAGATACGCAGTATTTT.

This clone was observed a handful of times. CDR3 sequence reads: CASSLARWRQETQYF. The CDR3 DNA reads TGTGCCAGCAGCTTAGCGCGGTGGCGGCAAGAGACCCAGTACTTC. V is TRBV7-2 and J is TRBJ2-5; no clear D. V lost 0 bases and J 2 bases, leaving 10 bases between the germline ends. CDR1 and CDR2 from the germline V gene are SGHTA and FQGNSA. The CDR3 has 15 residues.

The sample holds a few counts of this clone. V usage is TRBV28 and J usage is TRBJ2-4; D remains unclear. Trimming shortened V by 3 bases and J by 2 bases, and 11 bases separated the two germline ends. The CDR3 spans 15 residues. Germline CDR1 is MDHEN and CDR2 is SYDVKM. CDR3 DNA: TGTGCCAGCAGTTTGATAACGACTTCCAAAAACATTCAGTACTTC. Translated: CASSLITTSKNIQYF.

CDR3 sequence reads: CASSLGPGEGMNTEAFF. As DNA, the CDR3 is TGTGCCAGCAGCTTAGGGCCAGGAGAGGGCATGAACACTGAAGCTTTCTTT. This rearrangement joins TRBV7-9 to TRBJ1-1; D gene uncertain. V lost 1 base and J lost 0, with 15 bases in between. The V gene's germline CDR1 is SEHNR and CDR2 FQNEAQ (reference sequence). The CDR3 is made up of 17 amino acids.

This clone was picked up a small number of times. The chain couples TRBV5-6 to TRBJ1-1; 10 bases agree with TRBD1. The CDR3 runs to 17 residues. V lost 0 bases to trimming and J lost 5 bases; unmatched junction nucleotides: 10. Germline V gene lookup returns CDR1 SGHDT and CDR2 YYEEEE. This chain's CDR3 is CASSLAPTGQGRTEAFF. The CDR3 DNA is TGTGCCAGCAGCTTGGCACCGACGGGACAGGGGAGGACTGAAGCTTTCTTT.

For the CDR3, the DNA is TGCAGCGTAGATCGACACCCAACTAATGAAAAACTGTTTTTT. Protein: CSVDRHPTNEKLFF. V and J are TRBV29-1 and TRBJ1-4, with D unclear. Germline V gene sequence: CDR1 SQVTM, CDR2 ANQGSEA. Trimming took off 6 bases at V and 0 bases at J, with 11 bases between the two ends. The CDR3 consists of 14 residues.

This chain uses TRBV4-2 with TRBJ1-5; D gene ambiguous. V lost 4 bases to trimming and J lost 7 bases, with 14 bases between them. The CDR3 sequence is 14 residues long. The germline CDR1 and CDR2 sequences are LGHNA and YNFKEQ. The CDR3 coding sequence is TGTGCCAGCAGCCCACCGGGTCTTTTCCAGCCCCAGCATTTT. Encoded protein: CASSPPGLFQPQHF.

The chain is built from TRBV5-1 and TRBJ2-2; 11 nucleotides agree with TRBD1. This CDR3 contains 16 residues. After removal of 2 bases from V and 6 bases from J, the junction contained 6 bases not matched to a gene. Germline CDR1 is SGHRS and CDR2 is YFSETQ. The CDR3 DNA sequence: TGCGCCAGCAGCTTCCTCGGGACAGGGGGTTCCGGGGAGCTGTTTTTT. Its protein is CASSFLGTGGSGELFF. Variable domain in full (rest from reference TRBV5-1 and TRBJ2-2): KAGVTQTPRYLIKTRGQQVTLSCSPISGHRSVSWYQQTPGQGLQFLFEYFSETQRNKGNFPGRFSGRQFSNSRSEMNVSTLELGDSALYLCASSFLGTGGSGELFFGEGSRLTVL.

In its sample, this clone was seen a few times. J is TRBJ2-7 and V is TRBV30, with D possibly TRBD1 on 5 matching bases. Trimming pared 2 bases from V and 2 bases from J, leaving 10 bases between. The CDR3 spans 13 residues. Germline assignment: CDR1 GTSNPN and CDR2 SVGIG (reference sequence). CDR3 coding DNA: TGTGCCTGGAGTTTTGGGGCCCCCTACGAGCAGTACTTC. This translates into CAWSFGAPYEQYF.

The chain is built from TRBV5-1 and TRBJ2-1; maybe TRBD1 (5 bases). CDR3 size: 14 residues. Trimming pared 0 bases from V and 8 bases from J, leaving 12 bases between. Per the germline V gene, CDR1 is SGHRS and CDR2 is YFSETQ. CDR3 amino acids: CASSLARVSDEQFF. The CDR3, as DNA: TGCGCCAGCAGCTTGGCCAGGGTGTCGGATGAGCAGTTCTTC. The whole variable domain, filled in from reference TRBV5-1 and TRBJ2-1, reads KAGVTQTPRYLIKTRGQQVTLSCSPISGHRSVSWYQQTPGQGLQFLFEYFSETQRNKGNFPGRFSGRQFSNSRSEMNVSTLELGDSALYLCASSLARVSDEQFFGPGTRLTVL.

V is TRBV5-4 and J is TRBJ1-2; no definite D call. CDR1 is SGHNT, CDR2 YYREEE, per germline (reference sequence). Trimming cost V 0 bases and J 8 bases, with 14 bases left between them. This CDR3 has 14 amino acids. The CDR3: CASSLGVVVEGYTF. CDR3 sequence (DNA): TGTGCCAGCAGCTTGGGAGTCGTGGTTGAGGGCTACACCTTC.

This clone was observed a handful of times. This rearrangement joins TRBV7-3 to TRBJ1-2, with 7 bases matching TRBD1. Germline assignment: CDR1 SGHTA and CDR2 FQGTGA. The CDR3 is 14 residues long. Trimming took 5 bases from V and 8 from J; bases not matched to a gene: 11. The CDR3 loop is CASSANTGVGGYTF. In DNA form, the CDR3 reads TGTGCCAGCAGCGCCAATACAGGGGTGGGAGGCTACACCTTC.